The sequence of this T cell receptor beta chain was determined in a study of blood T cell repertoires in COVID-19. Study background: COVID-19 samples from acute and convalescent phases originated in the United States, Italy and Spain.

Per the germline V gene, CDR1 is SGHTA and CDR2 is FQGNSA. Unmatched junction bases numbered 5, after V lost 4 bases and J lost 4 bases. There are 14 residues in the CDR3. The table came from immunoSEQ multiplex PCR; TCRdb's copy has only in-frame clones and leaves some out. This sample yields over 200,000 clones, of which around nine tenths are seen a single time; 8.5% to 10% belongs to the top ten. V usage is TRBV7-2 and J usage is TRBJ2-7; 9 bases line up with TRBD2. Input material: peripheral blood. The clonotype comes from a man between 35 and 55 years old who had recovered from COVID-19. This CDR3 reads CASSSLAGNYEQYF. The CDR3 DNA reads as TGTGCCAGCAGCTCGCTAGCGGGAAATTACGAGCAGTACTTC.